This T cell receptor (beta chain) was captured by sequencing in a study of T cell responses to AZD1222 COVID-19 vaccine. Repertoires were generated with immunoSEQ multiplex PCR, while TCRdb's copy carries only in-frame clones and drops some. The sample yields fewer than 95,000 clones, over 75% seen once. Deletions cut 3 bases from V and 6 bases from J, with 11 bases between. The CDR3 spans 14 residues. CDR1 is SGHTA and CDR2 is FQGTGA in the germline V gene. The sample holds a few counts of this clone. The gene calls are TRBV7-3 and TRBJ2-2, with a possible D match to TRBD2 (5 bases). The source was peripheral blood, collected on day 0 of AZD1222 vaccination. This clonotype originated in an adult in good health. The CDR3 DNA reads TGTGCCAGCAGCTTCGGAGGCTCGGCCGGGGAGCTGTTTTTT. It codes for CASSFGGSAGELFF. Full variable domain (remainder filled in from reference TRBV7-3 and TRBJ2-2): GAGVSQTPSNKVTEKGKYVELRCDPISGHTALYWYRQSLGQGPEFLIYFQGTGAADDSGLPNDRFFAVRPEGSVSTLKIQRTERGDSAVYLCASSFGGSAGELFFGEGSRLTVL.